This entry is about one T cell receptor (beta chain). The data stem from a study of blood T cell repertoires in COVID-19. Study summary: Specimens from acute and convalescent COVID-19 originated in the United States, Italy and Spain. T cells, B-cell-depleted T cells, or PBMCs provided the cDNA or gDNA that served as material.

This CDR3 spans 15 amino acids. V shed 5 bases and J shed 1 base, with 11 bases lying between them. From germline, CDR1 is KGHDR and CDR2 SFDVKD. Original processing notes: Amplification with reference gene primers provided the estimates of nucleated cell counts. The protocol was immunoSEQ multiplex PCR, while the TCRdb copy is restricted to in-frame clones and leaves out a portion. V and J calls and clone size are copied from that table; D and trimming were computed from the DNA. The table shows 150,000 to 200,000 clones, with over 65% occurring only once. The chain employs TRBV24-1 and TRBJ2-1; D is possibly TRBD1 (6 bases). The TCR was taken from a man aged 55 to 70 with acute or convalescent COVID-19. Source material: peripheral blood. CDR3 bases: TGTGCCACCAGTGCACAGGGTATTTCCTACAATGAGCAGTTCTTC. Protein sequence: CATSAQGISYNEQFF.